The clone carrying this T cell receptor beta chain showed up just once. The CDR3 runs to 16 residues. In germline, CDR1 is MDHEN, CDR2 SYDVKM. Trimming took 4 bases from V and 4 from J; bases not matched to a gene: 5. Libraries were prepared by immunoSEQ multiplex PCR; TCRdb keeps only in-frame clonotypes and omits some of them. The data show roughly 30,000 clones, less than 95% seen once. This sample is drawn from a study of PD-1 and CTLA-4 blockade in melanoma. Sequenced material: CD8+ T cells from peripheral blood, taken from a patient given anti-PD-1 treatment. The TCR originated in a human donor with melanoma. The chain recombines TRBV28 with TRBJ2-1, with TRBD2 matching 12 bases. This CDR3 is CASSWSLAGGYNEQFF. DNA of the CDR3: TGTGCCAGCAGTTGGAGTCTAGCGGGAGGGTACAATGAGCAGTTCTTC.